A single sample gave rise to the 28 T cell receptor beta chains below, sequenced in a study of CD8+CD57+ T cells in acquired aplastic anemia. Both TCR beta VDJ combination and CDR3 sequence profiling were carried out. Genomic DNA was the template for this profiling. TCRdb re-called the reads with MiXCR, one entry per CDR3 protein. This sample has approximately 65,000 distinct CDR3 sequences; 45% to 70% occur once, and the top ten carry 2% to 3%. The sequenced material came from sorted CD4+, CD8+, or CD8+CD57+ T cells (not recorded which) from PBMCs. The receptor set was obtained from a human donor in good health, serving as a control.

The V call is TRBV20-1, the J call TRBJ2-7, with TRBD2 matching over 8 bases. The CDR3 has 16 amino acids. Germline V CDR1 and CDR2: DFQATT, SNEGSKA (reference sequence). The trim removed 6 bases at V and 0 bases at J, leaving 13 bases unmatched. CDR3 DNA sequence: TGCAGTGCCACCAGTGATCGGACTAGCAGCTCCTACGAGCAGTACTTC. Its protein is CSATSDRTSSSYEQYF.

The chain carries TRBV5-1 and TRBJ2-7, with TRBD2 matching over 12 bases. Losses at the gene ends were 1 base for V and 5 bases for J; bases not matched to a gene: 7. Per germline, CDR1 SGHRS and CDR2 YFSETQ. This CDR3 comprises 16 residues. As DNA, the CDR3 is TGCGCCAGCAGCTTGACTAGCGGGAGGAGCTTGGACGAGCAGTACTTC. Its translation: CASSLTSGRSLDEQYF.

This clonotype was seen a few times. Sequence at one end of the junction differs from germline and may be a read error. The rearrangement joins TRBV19 to TRBJ1-2; TRBD1 is a possible D gene (6 bases). The CDR3 has 15 residues. Germline V gives CDR1 LNHDA, CDR2 SQIVND (reference sequence). Here the CDR3 reads CASNINSEGDYGYTF. The CDR3 bases are TGTGCCAGTAATATAAATTCAGAGGGGGACTATGGCTACACCTTC. The whole variable domain, remainder taken from reference TRBV19 and TRBJ1-2, is DGGITQSPKYLFRKEGQNVTLSCEQNLNHDAMYWYRQDPGQGLRLIYYSQIVNDFQKGDIAEGYSVSREKKESFPLTVTSAQKNPTAFYLCASNINSEGDYGYTFGSGTRLTVV.

The chain recombines TRBV19 with TRBJ2-1; 9 nucleotides line up with TRBD2. This CDR3 region has 18 residues. J gave up 6 bases and V 4 bases, and 16 bases lay outside the gene matches. Germline V CDR1 and CDR2: LNHDA, SQIVND (reference sequence). DNA for the CDR3: TGTGCCAGTAGTAGGGGGGTGATTTCTAGCGGGACAGCCAATGAGCAGTTCTTC. This encodes CASSRGVISSGTANEQFF.

On this clonotype: A much more abundant neighbour one base away suggests this may be a read error. This chain connects TRBV6-5 to TRBJ2-1, with D perhaps matching TRBD1 (5 bases). CDR3 size: 14 residues. Looked up from germline, CDR1 is MNHEY and CDR2 is SVGAGI. The V end lost 2 bases, the J end lost 0 bases, and 5 bases lay between the germline ends. CDR3 residues: CASSYRGSYNEQFF. The CDR3 nucleotides read TGTGCCAGCAGTTACAGGGGCTCCTACAATGAGCAGTTCTTC.

In this sample, this clonotype is medium-sized. CDR3 in amino acids: CATSGQDGRAGDTQYF. In DNA, the CDR3 is TGTGCCACCAGTGGTCAGGACGGGAGGGCCGGAGATACGCAGTATTTT. The chain recombines TRBV24-1 with TRBJ2-3; TRBD2 matches at 8 bases. This CDR3 region has 16 residues. CDR1 and CDR2 (germline): KGHDR, SFDVKD. The trim removed 5 bases at V and 5 bases at J, leaving 11 bases unmatched.

This clonotype was seen only once. This chain links TRBV24-1 with TRBJ2-1, with 10 bases aligning to TRBD1. Germline lookup yields CDR1 KGHDR and CDR2 SFDVKD. This CDR3 is built from 15 residues. The J segment lost 8 bases and the V segment lost 4 bases, leaving 7 bases of the junction unmatched. The CDR3 nucleotides are TGTGCCACCAGTGACTTGGACAGGGGGATCTATGAGCAGTTCTTC. Translated, it gives CATSDLDRGIYEQFF.

V and J are TRBV19 and TRBJ1-4; 9 bases align to TRBD1. This CDR3 contains 14 residues. The junction had 4 bases not matched to a gene; V was cut back by 5 bases and J by 6 bases. In germline, CDR1 is LNHDA, CDR2 SQIVND (reference sequence). The CDR3 is CASSGRDRDEKLFF. The CDR3 DNA follows: TGTGCCAGTAGTGGCCGGGACAGGGATGAAAAACTGTTTTTT.

The sample holds one count of this clonotype. The chain links TRBV2 to TRBJ2-1; 8 nucleotides match TRBD1. This CDR3 is built from 13 residues. The germline CDR1 and CDR2 sequences are SNHLY and FYNNEI. V shed 4 bases, J shed 6 bases, and the junction held 2 bases outside the gene matches. The CDR3 here is CASSGGTGNEQFF. As DNA, the CDR3 is TGTGCCAGCAGTGGGGGGACAGGCAATGAGCAGTTCTTC.

This clonotype has a count of ten or more. This chain links TRBV13 with TRBJ2-1; TRBD1 is a possible D gene (6 bases). The CDR3 extends over 17 amino acids. V shed 2 bases and J shed 4 bases, with 18 bases lying between them. Germline V gene lookup returns CDR1 PRHDT and CDR2 FYEKMQ (reference sequence). The CDR3 region has the DNA TGTGCCAGCAGCTTATCGGGCAGGGCAGGGGCGTACAATGAGCAGTTCTTC. Protein: CASSLSGRAGAYNEQFF.

The chain joins TRBV5-1 to TRBJ1-3, with 7 bases that match TRBD1. Germline CDR1 and CDR2: SGHRS and YFSETQ. Trimming removed 0 bases from V and 4 bases from J; junction bases left unmatched: 4. The CDR3 covers 15 residues. CDR3 coding DNA: TGCGCCAGCAGCTTGGAGGGGGCGGGAGGAAACACCATATATTTT. Translating gives CASSLEGAGGNTIYF.

For the CDR3, the DNA is TGCGCCAGCAGTTACCCAGGACAGACCTATGGCTACACCTTC. Its translation: CASSYPGQTYGYTF. The chain links TRBV10-1 to TRBJ1-2, with a weak D call TRBD1 (6 bases). Germline CDR1 and CDR2: WNHNN and SYGVQD (reference sequence). The ends were cut back, 5 bases at V and 4 bases at J, with 14 bases in the middle. The CDR3 is 14 amino acids.

The chain has TRBV29-1 and TRBJ2-3; TRBD2 agrees at 8 bases. The length of the CDR3 is 13 residues. V gave up 6 bases and J gave up 4 bases; unmatched junction bases: 6. CDR1 is SQVTM, CDR2 ANQGSEA, per germline. CDR3 in DNA: TGCAGCGTCCCGACTAGCGATTCAGATACGCAGTATTTT. As protein: CSVPTSDSDTQYF.

The chain uses TRBV7-3 and TRBJ2-3; perhaps TRBD1 as D (5 bases). The V end was cut by 5 bases, the J end by 10 bases, with 22 bases between. This CDR3 spans 15 amino acids. The germline CDR1 and CDR2 sequences are SGHTA and FQGTGA. CDR3 DNA sequence: TGTGCCAGCAGCCTACGTCATGGGGTAGGGGATGCGCAGTATTTT. It is translated as CASSLRHGVGDAQYF.

V is TRBV20-1 and J is TRBJ2-3, with 8 bases lining up with TRBD2. V shed 6 bases and J 5 bases; nucleotides not matched to a gene: 13. CDR3 length equals 15 residues. Germline CDR1 DFQATT, CDR2 SNEGSKA (reference sequence). CDR3 sequence: CSARTGRGEEDTQYF. DNA for the CDR3: TGCAGTGCCAGAACGGGGCGGGGGGAGGAAGATACGCAGTATTTT.

This clonotype came up a few times. This chain uses TRBV2 with TRBJ1-2; D is possibly TRBD1 (5 bases). Trimming pared 3 bases from V and 4 bases from J, leaving 9 bases between. The germline V gene encodes CDR1 SNHLY and CDR2 FYNNEI. The CDR3 length is 13 residues. CDR3 region: CASSEQGGYGYTF. CDR3 DNA sequence: TGTGCCAGCAGTGAGCAGGGTGGCTATGGCTACACCTTC.

This clonotype has at least ten counts. The V and J genes are TRBV6-5 and TRBJ1-1, with no clear D. Trimming cost V 0 bases and J 5 bases, with 10 bases left between them. Germline CDR1 MNHEY, CDR2 SVGAGI. The CDR3 runs to 14 residues. The CDR3 sequence is CASSYSQVYTEAFF. As DNA, the CDR3 is TGTGCCAGCAGTTACTCCCAGGTGTATACTGAAGCTTTCTTT.

The rearrangement uses TRBV19 and TRBJ2-7; possibly TRBD2 for D (7 bases). The germline V and J ends were trimmed by 8 bases and 9 bases, with 20 bases remaining between them. CDR1 and CDR2 from the germline V gene are LNHDA and SQIVND (reference sequence). There are 13 residues in the CDR3. CDR3 nucleotides: TGTGCCAGTTCCGGGACACCCTCGGGAGGGCAGTACTTC. Translating it yields CASSGTPSGGQYF.

The chain is built from TRBV2 and TRBJ2-5; the D gene could be TRBD1 or TRBD2 (6 bases each). The CDR3 runs 14 residues. V was clipped by 7 bases and J by 5 bases, with 17 bases between them. Germline assignment: CDR1 SNHLY and CDR2 FYNNEI. CDR3 sequence reads: CASKNEGGPETQYF. The DNA for the CDR3 is TGTGCCAGCAAGAACGAGGGGGGCCCGGAGACCCAGTACTTC.

This clonotype came up once. The rearrangement joins TRBV10-2 to TRBJ2-3; D may correspond to TRBD1 or TRBD2 (5 bases each). From germline, CDR1 is WSHSY and CDR2 SAAADI. This CDR3 spans 14 amino acids. Trimming cost V 2 bases and J 5 bases, with 11 bases left between them. The DNA of the CDR3 is TGCGCCAGCAGTGAGGTGGGGACGGGAGATACGCAGTATTTT. Translating gives CASSEVGTGDTQYF.

This clonotype has at least ten counts. In DNA, the CDR3 is TGTGCCAGCAGCCCCCGTAACACCGGGGAGCTGTTTTTT. It codes for CASSPRNTGELFF. The chain has TRBV7-9 and TRBJ2-2; no firm D call. CDR1 is SEHNR and CDR2 is FQNEAQ in the germline V gene (reference sequence). The CDR3 has 13 residues. Trimming removed 5 bases at V and 2 bases at J, with 6 bases between.

This clonotype was found many times. The chain uses TRBV7-8 and TRBJ2-5; D unclear. With 5 bases removed from V and 5 bases from J, the gap between germline ends came to 15 bases. The germline V gene has CDR1 SGHVS and CDR2 FQNEAQ. The CDR3 extends over 14 amino acids. CDR3: CASSPPHLGETQYF. In DNA form, the CDR3 reads TGTGCCAGCAGCCCACCCCATTTGGGGGAGACCCAGTACTTC. The full variable domain, its missing parts supplied by reference TRBV7-8 and TRBJ2-5, is GAGVSQSPRYKVAKRGQDVALRCDPISGHVSLFWYQQALGQGPEFLTYFQNEAQLDKSGLPSDRFFAERPEGSVSTLKIQRTQQEDSAVYLCASSPPHLGETQYFGPGTRLLVL.

This clonotype was seen only once. The CDR3 end shows no conserved phenylalanine or tryptophan, and so a read error is likely. The chain combines TRBV9 with TRBJ2-2; D uncertain. V gave up 4 bases and J gave up 6 bases, with 7 bases separating them. Germline-derived CDR1 and CDR2 are SGDLS and YYNGEE. The CDR3 covers 12 residues. The DNA of the CDR3 is TGTGCCAGCAGCACGCAGGCCGGGGAGCTGTTTTCT. Translation: CASSTQAGELFS.

The rearrangement uses TRBV10-2 and TRBJ2-7; 10 bases match TRBD2. The V segment lost 0 bases and the J segment 5 bases; nucleotides outside the gene matches: 10. CDR3 length: 17 amino acids. Per germline, CDR1 WSHSY and CDR2 SAAADI. CDR3 sequence: CASSESFRLAGADEQYF. The DNA of the CDR3 is TGCGCCAGCAGTGAGTCCTTTCGGCTAGCGGGAGCGGACGAGCAGTACTTC.

The sample holds many counts of this clonotype. The chain has TRBV11-2 and TRBJ2-2, with 7 bases identical to TRBD1. Germline assignment: CDR1 SGHAT and CDR2 FQNNGV. V dropped 6 bases and J dropped 0; count of bases not matched to a gene: 7. CDR3 length: 16 amino acids. Written as DNA, the CDR3 is TGTGCCAGCAGGAGGCCGGGACAGTCGAACACCGGGGAGCTGTTTTTT. Encoded protein: CASRRPGQSNTGELFF.

The sample holds one count of this clonotype. The V call is TRBV9, the J call TRBJ1-1; D may be TRBD1 (5 bases). V was pared by 0 bases and J by 5 bases, with 11 bases between. Germline CDR1 and CDR2: SGDLS and YYNGEE. The CDR3 runs to 14 residues. The DNA of the CDR3 is TGTGCCAGCAGCGTAGGTGGGGCGCATACTGAAGCTTTCTTT. Protein sequence: CASSVGGAHTEAFF.

The rearrangement uses TRBV2 and TRBJ1-5; TRBD1 matches 8 bases. The CDR3 length is 15 residues. With V trimmed by 5 bases and J by 1 base, 4 bases remained unmatched. The germline V gene has CDR1 SNHLY and CDR2 FYNNEI. CDR3 in amino acids: CASSNRTGSNQPQHF. The CDR3 DNA follows: TGTGCCAGCAGTAACCGGACAGGGAGCAATCAGCCCCAGCATTTT.

Comment on this clonotype: One base away lies a much larger clone, so this may be a sequencing read error. This rearrangement joins TRBV30 to TRBJ2-6, with 8 nucleotides matching TRBD2. Germline V lookup: CDR1 GTSNPN, CDR2 SVGIG (reference sequence). The CDR3 sequence is 12 residues long. The CDR3 region is CAWSVSGEFLAF. DNA for the CDR3: TGTGCCTGGAGTGTTAGCGGGGAATTCCTGGCTTTC.